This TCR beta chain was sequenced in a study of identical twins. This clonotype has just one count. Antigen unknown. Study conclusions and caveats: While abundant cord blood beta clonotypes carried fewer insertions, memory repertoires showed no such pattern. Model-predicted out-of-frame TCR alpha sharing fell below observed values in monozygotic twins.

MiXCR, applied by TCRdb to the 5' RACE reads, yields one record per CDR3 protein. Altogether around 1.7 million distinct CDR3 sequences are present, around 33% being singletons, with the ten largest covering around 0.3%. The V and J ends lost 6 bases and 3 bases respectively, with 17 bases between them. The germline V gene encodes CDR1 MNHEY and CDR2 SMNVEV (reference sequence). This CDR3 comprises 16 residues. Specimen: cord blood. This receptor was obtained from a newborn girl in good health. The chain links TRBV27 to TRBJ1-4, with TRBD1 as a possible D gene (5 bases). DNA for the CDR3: TGTGCCAGCAGCCTTGGAGTCCGGGGGGCTAATGAAAAACTGTTTTTT. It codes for CASSLGVRGANEKLFF.